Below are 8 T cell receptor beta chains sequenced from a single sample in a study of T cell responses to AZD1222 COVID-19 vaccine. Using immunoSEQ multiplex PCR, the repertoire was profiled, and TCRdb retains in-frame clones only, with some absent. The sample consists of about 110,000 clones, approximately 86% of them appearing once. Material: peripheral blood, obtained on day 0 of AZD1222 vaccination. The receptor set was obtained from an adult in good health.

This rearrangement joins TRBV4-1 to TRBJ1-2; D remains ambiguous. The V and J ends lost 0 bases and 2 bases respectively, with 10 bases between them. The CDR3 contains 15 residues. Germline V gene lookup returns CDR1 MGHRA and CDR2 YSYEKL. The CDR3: CASSQDLGLNYGYTF. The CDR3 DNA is TGCGCCAGCAGCCAAGATCTCGGTTTGAACTATGGCTACACCTTC.

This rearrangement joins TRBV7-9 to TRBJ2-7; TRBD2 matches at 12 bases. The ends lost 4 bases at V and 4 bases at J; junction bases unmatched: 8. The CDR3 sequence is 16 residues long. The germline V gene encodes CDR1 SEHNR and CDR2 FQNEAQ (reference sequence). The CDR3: CASSSITSGRFYEQYF. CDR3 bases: TGTGCCAGCAGCTCAATAACTAGCGGGAGGTTTTACGAGCAGTACTTC.

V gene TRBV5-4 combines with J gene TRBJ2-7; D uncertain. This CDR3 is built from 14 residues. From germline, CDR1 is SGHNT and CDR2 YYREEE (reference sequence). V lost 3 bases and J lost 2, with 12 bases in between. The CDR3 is CASSSPRVPYEQYF. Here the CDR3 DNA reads TGTGCCAGCAGCTCTCCTAGAGTCCCCTACGAGCAGTACTTC.

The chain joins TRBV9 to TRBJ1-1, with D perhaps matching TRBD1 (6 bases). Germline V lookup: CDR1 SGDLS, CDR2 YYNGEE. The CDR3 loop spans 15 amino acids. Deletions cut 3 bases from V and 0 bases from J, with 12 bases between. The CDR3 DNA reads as TGTGCCAGCAGCGATTCGGGGGACATGAACACTGAAGCTTTCTTT. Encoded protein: CASSDSGDMNTEAFF.

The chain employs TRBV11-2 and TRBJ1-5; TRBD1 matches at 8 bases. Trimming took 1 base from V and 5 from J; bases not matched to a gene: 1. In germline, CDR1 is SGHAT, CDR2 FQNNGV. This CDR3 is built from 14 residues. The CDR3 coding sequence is TGTGCCAGCAGCTTAGCAGGGGGCGATCAGCCCCAGCATTTT. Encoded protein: CASSLAGGDQPQHF. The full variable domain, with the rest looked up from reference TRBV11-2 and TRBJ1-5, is EAGVAQSPRYKIIEKRQSVAFWCNPISGHATLYWYQQILGQGPKLLIQFQNNGVVDDSQLPKDRFSAERLKGVDSTLKIQPAKLEDSAVYLCASSLAGGDQPQHFGDGTRLSIL.

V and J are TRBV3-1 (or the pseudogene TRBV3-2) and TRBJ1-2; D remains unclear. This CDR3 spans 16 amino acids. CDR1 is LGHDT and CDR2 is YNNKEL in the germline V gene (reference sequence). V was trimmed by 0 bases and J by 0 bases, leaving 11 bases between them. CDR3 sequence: CASSQDELVANYGYTF. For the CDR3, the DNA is TGTGCCAGCAGCCAAGATGAATTGGTAGCTAACTATGGCTACACCTTC.

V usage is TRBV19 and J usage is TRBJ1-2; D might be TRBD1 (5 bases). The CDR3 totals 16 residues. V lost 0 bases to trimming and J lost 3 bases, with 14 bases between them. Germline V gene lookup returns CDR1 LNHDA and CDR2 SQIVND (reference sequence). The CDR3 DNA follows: TGTGCCAGTAGTATAGATCCCCGGGGAGGGGACTATGGCTACACCTTC. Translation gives CASSIDPRGGDYGYTF.

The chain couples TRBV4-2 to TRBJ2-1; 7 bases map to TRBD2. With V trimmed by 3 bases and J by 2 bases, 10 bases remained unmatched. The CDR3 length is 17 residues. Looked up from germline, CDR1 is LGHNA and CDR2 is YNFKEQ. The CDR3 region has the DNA TGTGCCAGCAGCCAGAGAGACAGCGGGGATCCCTACAATGAGCAGTTCTTC. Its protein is CASSQRDSGDPYNEQFF.